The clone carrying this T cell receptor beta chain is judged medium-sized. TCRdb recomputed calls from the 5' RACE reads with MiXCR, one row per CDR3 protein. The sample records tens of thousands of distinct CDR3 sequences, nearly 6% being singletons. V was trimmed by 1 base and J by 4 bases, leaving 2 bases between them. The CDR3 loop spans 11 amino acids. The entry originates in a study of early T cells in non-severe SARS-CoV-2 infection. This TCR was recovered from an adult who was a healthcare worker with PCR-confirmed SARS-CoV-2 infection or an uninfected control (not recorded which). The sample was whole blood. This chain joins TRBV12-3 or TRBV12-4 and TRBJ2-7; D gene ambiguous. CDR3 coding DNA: TGTGCCAGCAGTTTAGGGTACGAGCAGTACTTC. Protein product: CASSLGYEQYF.